The sequence of this T cell receptor beta chain was determined in a study of T cell changes during pregnancy in multiple sclerosis. With V trimmed by 2 bases and J by 0 bases, 4 bases remained unmatched. This CDR3 region has 15 residues. The germline V gene has CDR1 MNHEY and CDR2 SVGAGI. Generated by immunoSEQ multiplex PCR, the TCRdb table keeps only in-frame clones and is missing some. This table holds some 60,000 clones, roughly 90% found once. The chain has TRBV6-5 and TRBJ2-7, with 7 bases identical to TRBD2. The sequencing used peripheral blood, collected after pregnancy. This TCR came from a female donor in good health, enrolled as a control in a pregnancy study. The CDR3 DNA reads as TGTGCCAGCAGTTACCAGCGGGACGTCTCCTACGAGCAGTACTTC. It encodes CASSYQRDVSYEQYF.